A single T cell receptor (beta chain) is shown here with its context. The data were taken from a study of T cell responses to AZD1222 COVID-19 vaccine. Data came from immunoSEQ multiplex PCR; TCRdb stores just in-frame clones and leaves some out. The sample contains 90,000 to 150,000 clones, 80% to 90% of which appear only once. CDR1 and CDR2 (germline): MNHEY, SVGEGT. This CDR3 is 16 amino acids long. Trimming shortened V by 2 bases and J by 0 bases, and 11 bases separated the two germline ends. The sequences come from peripheral blood, collected on day 0 of AZD1222 vaccination. The receptor's source is an adult in good health. V usage is TRBV6-2 or TRBV6-3 and J usage is TRBJ1-3, with no clear D. The CDR3 spells CASSYQDLNSGNTIYF. The CDR3 bases are TGTGCCAGCAGTTACCAGGACCTCAACTCTGGAAACACCATATATTTT.